This passage covers 22 T cell receptor beta chains from one sample sequenced in a study of blood T cell repertoires in COVID-19. This table comes from immunoSEQ multiplex PCR, and its TCRdb copy is limited to in-frame clones, with some not included. The data show just over 150,000 clones, approximately 86% seen once. The sample was peripheral blood. Receptors were obtained from a woman aged 70-85 years with acute or convalescent COVID-19.

The chain recombines TRBV27 with TRBJ1-1; possibly TRBD1 for D (6 bases). This CDR3 is built from 14 residues. Germline V lookup: CDR1 MNHEY, CDR2 SMNVEV (reference sequence). V dropped 2 bases and J dropped 2 bases, with 9 bases sitting between them. CDR3 in amino acids: CASSLGQYNTEAFF. CDR3 DNA: TGTGCCAGCAGTTTAGGACAGTATAACACTGAAGCTTTCTTT.

This clone appeared once. V and J are TRBV23-1 and TRBJ2-4; D might be TRBD2 (6 bases). TRBV23-1 carries the ORF label, with uncertain function. V lost 4 bases and J lost 0, with 25 bases in between. CDR3 length equals 20 residues. The CDR3 spells CASSLRGARARGLAKNIQYF. CDR3 nucleotides: TGCGCCAGCAGTCTTCGCGGGGCCAGGGCGCGGGGCCTAGCCAAAAACATTCAGTACTTC.

There are a few counts of this clone. This chain joins TRBV6-5 and TRBJ1-2; weak D call: TRBD1 (5 bases). This CDR3 has 15 amino acids. Germline values: CDR1 MNHEY, CDR2 SVGAGI. The germline V and J ends were trimmed by 6 bases and 4 bases, with 18 bases remaining between them. This CDR3 is CASSSGEGRFYGYTF. DNA for the CDR3: TGTGCCAGCAGCTCGGGGGAGGGGCGATTCTATGGCTACACCTTC.

This chain connects TRBV6-6 to TRBJ1-2; 7 positions match TRBD1. Germline CDR1 MNHNY, CDR2 SVGAGI (reference sequence). The CDR3 contains 17 residues. The V and J ends lost 5 bases and 0 bases, in that order; junction bases with no gene match: 12. CDR3 sequence (DNA): TGTGCCAGCAGTCCCCCGGGACAGAAATTTCCTAACTATGGCTACACCTTC. The encoded protein is CASSPPGQKFPNYGYTF.

The CDR3 DNA sequence: TGTGCCATCAGTAAGCAAACCGGGACTAGCGGTTCAGATACGCAGTATTTT. Protein product: CAISKQTGTSGSDTQYF. V gene TRBV10-3 combines with J gene TRBJ2-3, with 11 bases lining up with TRBD2. Germline CDR1 ENHRY, CDR2 SYGVKD. The V and J ends lost 5 bases and 4 bases, in that order; junction bases with no gene match: 11. The CDR3 has 17 amino acids.

The CDR3 spells CASSSWTGADYGYTF. The DNA for the CDR3 is TGTGCCAGCAGTTCGTGGACAGGGGCCGACTATGGCTACACCTTC. This sequence joins TRBV28 and TRBJ1-2; the match to TRBD1 covers 9 bases. Germline V gene data show CDR1 as MDHEN and CDR2 as SYDVKM. The CDR3 spans 15 residues. With V trimmed by 4 bases and J by 3 bases, 6 bases remained unmatched.

The rearrangement uses TRBV5-5 and TRBJ2-6; TRBD1 agrees at 12 bases. The V segment lost 1 base and the J segment 0 bases; nucleotides outside the gene matches: 5. CDR1 and CDR2 from the germline V gene are SGHKS and YYEKEE (reference sequence). The CDR3 consists of 19 residues. The CDR3 loop reads CASSLMTGQGASGANVLTF. Written as DNA, the CDR3 is TGTGCCAGCAGCTTGATGACGGGACAGGGGGCCTCTGGGGCCAACGTCCTGACTTTC.

The chain has TRBV6-5 and TRBJ1-2; D possibly corresponds to TRBD1 (5 bases). The germline V gene encodes CDR1 MNHEY and CDR2 SVGAGI. The CDR3 totals 15 residues. Trimming removed 6 bases at V and 8 bases at J, with 22 bases between. Here the CDR3 reads CASRPASRDTSGYTF. CDR3 bases: TGTGCCAGCAGACCGGCAAGCAGGGATACTAGCGGCTACACCTTC.

V is TRBV28 and J is TRBJ1-5; D remains ambiguous. V lost 2 bases and J lost 6, with 8 bases in between. Germline CDR1 MDHEN, CDR2 SYDVKM. The CDR3 totals 13 residues. The CDR3 sequence is CASSLTSAQPQHF. Written as DNA, the CDR3 is TGTGCCAGCAGTTTAACTTCTGCTCAGCCCCAGCATTTT. The full variable domain, completed using reference TRBV28 and TRBJ1-5, is DVKVTQSSRYLVKRTGEKVFLECVQDMDHENMFWYRQDPGLGLRLIYFSYDVKMKEKGDIPEGYSVSREKKERFSLILESASTNQTSMYLCASSLTSAQPQHFGDGTRLSIL.

V and J are TRBV11-2 and TRBJ1-1, with TRBD1 as a possible D gene (6 bases). V gave up 1 base and J gave up 3 bases, with 12 bases separating them. The length of the CDR3 is 15 residues. The germline V gene has CDR1 SGHAT and CDR2 FQNNGV. CDR3 region: CASSLVQGKDTEAFF. The CDR3 DNA reads as TGTGCCAGCAGCTTAGTTCAGGGGAAGGACACTGAAGCTTTCTTT.

This chain links TRBV6-1 with TRBJ1-2; D gene uncertain. Germline assignment: CDR1 MNHNS and CDR2 SASEGT. This CDR3 has 16 amino acids. V was shortened by 2 bases and J by 1 base, with 14 bases between the two germline ends. Here the CDR3 DNA reads TGTGCCAGCAGTGAATTATTCGGGGATTATAACTATGGCTACACCTTC. Translated, it gives CASSELFGDYNYGYTF.

This chain joins TRBV7-2 and TRBJ2-1; weak D call: TRBD2 (6 bases). The CDR3 is 17 residues long. The germline CDR1 and CDR2 sequences are SGHTA and FQGNSA. V was shortened by 1 base and J by 6 bases, with 19 bases between the two germline ends. For the CDR3, the DNA is TGTGCCAGCAGCTTAGACCCTGGGACGGGGGTGATCAATGAGCAGTTCTTC. Amino acids: CASSLDPGTGVINEQFF.

This clone occurred once. This chain uses TRBV15 with TRBJ1-2; D remains unclear. The germline gives CDR1 LNHNV, CDR2 YYDKDF (reference sequence). V was clipped by 1 base and J by 0 bases, with 6 bases between them. The CDR3 covers 14 residues. The CDR3 coding sequence is TGTGCCACCAGCAGAGGACAATCTAACTATGGCTACACCTTC. This translates into CATSRGQSNYGYTF.

This chain connects TRBV28 to TRBJ2-2, with 9 bases matching TRBD1. V lost 6 bases, J lost 5 bases, and 7 bases stayed unmatched. This CDR3 is 15 amino acids long. Germline V CDR1 and CDR2: MDHEN, SYDVKM. CDR3 sequence: CASRIPGQGTGELFF. In DNA, the CDR3 is TGTGCCAGCAGGATTCCGGGACAGGGAACCGGGGAGCTGTTTTTT. Based on the CDR3 plus reference TRBV28 and TRBJ2-2, the full variable domain is DVKVTQSSRYLVKRTGEKVFLECVQDMDHENMFWYRQDPGLGLRLIYFSYDVKMKEKGDIPEGYSVSREKKERFSLILESASTNQTSMYLCASRIPGQGTGELFFGEGSRLTVL.

V and J are TRBV18 and TRBJ2-1, with 8 bases lining up with TRBD1. The trim removed 3 bases at V and 0 bases at J, leaving 4 bases unmatched. The CDR3 covers 16 residues. Germline V lookup: CDR1 KGHSH, CDR2 LQKENI. CDR3 residues: CASSPTGATSYNEQFF. The CDR3 DNA is TGTGCCAGCTCACCGACAGGGGCAACCTCCTACAATGAGCAGTTCTTC.

J is TRBJ1-1 and V is TRBV3-1 (or the pseudogene TRBV3-2), with 7 bases identical to TRBD1. Germline trimming cut 3 bases from V and 4 bases from J; bases unmatched to any gene: 2. Germline CDR1 reads LGHDT; CDR2 reads YNNKEL (reference sequence). CDR3 length: 13 residues. CDR3 nucleotide sequence: TGTGCCAGCAGCCACACAGGGGCCACTGAAGCTTTCTTT. It specifies CASSHTGATEAFF.

The rearrangement links TRBV14 to TRBJ1-6; no clear D gene. The germline V and J ends were trimmed by 1 base and 9 bases, with 16 bases remaining between them. Germline CDR1 is SGHDN and CDR2 is FVKESK. The CDR3 loop spans 16 amino acids. The CDR3 nucleotides are TGTGCCAGCAGCCAAGTCGGAGGGCCGAGCTCTTCACCCCTCCACTTT. Amino acid sequence: CASSQVGGPSSSPLHF. Full variable domain (rest looked up from reference TRBV14 and TRBJ1-6): EAGVTQFPSHSVIEKGQTVTLRCDPISGHDNLYWYRRVMGKEIKFLLHFVKESKQDESGMPNNRFLAERTGGTYSTLKVQPAELEDSGVYFCASSQVGGPSSSPLHFGNGTRLTVT.

The chain carries TRBV7-2 and TRBJ2-5; 9 positions match TRBD2. Germline V gene data show CDR1 as SGHTA and CDR2 as FQGNSA. V shed 0 bases, J shed 4 bases, and the junction held 6 bases outside the gene matches. This CDR3 spans 16 amino acids. CDR3 DNA sequence: TGTGCCAGCAGCTTAGCGATGCTAGCGGGGCGAGAGACCCAGTACTTC. Residues: CASSLAMLAGRETQYF.

The sample holds one count of this clone. The rearrangement uses TRBV6-2 or TRBV6-3 and TRBJ1-6; D uncertain. CDR1 and CDR2 (germline): MNHEY, SVGEGT. V was cut by 2 bases and J by 2 bases, with 16 bases left in between. CDR3 length: 18 residues. The CDR3 loop reads CASSYAGVGGTYNSPLHF. The CDR3 coding sequence is TGTGCCAGCAGTTACGCCGGCGTCGGAGGTACCTATAATTCACCCCTCCACTTT.

The chain recombines TRBV27 with TRBJ1-2; 9 nucleotides agree with TRBD1. V trimming: 2 bases; J trimming: 2 bases; junction bases outside the gene matches: 3. This CDR3 spans 15 amino acids. Germline CDR1 is MNHEY and CDR2 is SMNVEV (reference sequence). The CDR3 sequence is CASSLGTGLNYGYTF. In DNA form, the CDR3 reads TGTGCCAGCAGTTTAGGGACAGGGCTCAACTATGGCTACACCTTC.

A single count supports this clone. The chain uses TRBV7-9 and TRBJ1-4, with D possibly being TRBD1 (6 bases). The V end was cut by 2 bases, the J end by 7 bases, with 11 bases between. The CDR3 is 14 amino acids. The germline V gene encodes CDR1 SEHNR and CDR2 FQNEAQ (reference sequence). The CDR3 reads CASSLREGGEKLFF. Written as DNA, the CDR3 is TGTGCCAGCAGCTTACGGGAGGGGGGTGAAAAACTGTTTTTT.

J is TRBJ1-1 and V is TRBV5-6; 9 positions agree with TRBD1. The J segment lost 4 bases and the V segment lost 0 bases, leaving 1 base of the junction unmatched. In germline, CDR1 is SGHDT, CDR2 YYEEEE. The CDR3 totals 14 residues. CDR3 sequence: CASSLGDRATEAFF. CDR3 sequence (DNA): TGTGCCAGCAGCTTGGGGGACAGGGCCACTGAAGCTTTCTTT.